A single sample is the source of the 7 T cell receptor beta chains below, sequenced in a study of OX40 agonist ivuxolimab in advanced cancers. Method: immunoSEQ multiplex PCR; TCRdb's copy keeps in-frame clones and lacks some. The sample records some 99,000 clones, roughly 88% being singletons. The sample in question was CD4+ or CD8+ T cells sorted from blood, obtained in a trial of the OX40 agonist ivuxolimab. All receptors come from an adult with an advanced solid tumor such as melanoma, head and neck, liver or kidney cancer.

Turning to this clone: At one boundary the junction diverges from the germline segment, which might be a read error. The J gene is TRBJ2-2, the V gene TRBV7-7; possibly TRBD2 for D (6 bases). Germline V lookup: CDR1 SSHAT, CDR2 FNYEAQ (reference sequence). The CDR3 extends over 15 amino acids. CDR3 sequence reads: CASSPLSGNTGELFF. CDR3 in DNA: TGTGCTAGCAGCCCTCTTAGCGGCAACACCGGGGAGCTGTTTTTT.

J is TRBJ2-7 and V is TRBV29-1; 8 positions agree with TRBD1. Germline loops: CDR1 SQVTM, CDR2 ANQGSEA. This CDR3 spans 12 amino acids. Unmatched junction bases numbered 5, after V lost 8 bases and J lost 2 bases. The CDR3 DNA sequence: TGCAGCCGCTTACAGGGGGCCTACGAGCAGTACTTC. This sequence encodes CSRLQGAYEQYF.

CDR3 protein: CASSLRGSSTYEQYF. The CDR3 DNA sequence: TGTGCCAGCAGTTTACGCGGGAGTAGCACCTACGAGCAGTACTTC. This sequence joins TRBV27 and TRBJ2-7, with TRBD2 identical over 7 bases. Germline assignment: CDR1 MNHEY and CDR2 SMNVEV (reference sequence). V was pared by 2 bases and J by 2 bases, with 6 bases of the junction left unmatched. The CDR3 contains 15 residues.

The genes are TRBV5-1 and TRBJ2-3; unclear D gene. The length of the CDR3 is 13 residues. V was clipped by 1 base and J by 6 bases, with 9 bases between them. Germline V lookup: CDR1 SGHRS, CDR2 YFSETQ. This chain's CDR3 is CASSLRVEDTQYF. CDR3 DNA sequence: TGCGCCAGCAGCTTGCGTGTCGAGGATACGCAGTATTTT.

The chain couples TRBV13 to TRBJ1-3; maybe TRBD1 (5 bases). The CDR3 sequence is 14 residues long. V lost 5 bases and J lost 0, with 8 bases in between. Germline-derived CDR1 and CDR2 are PRHDT and FYEKMQ (reference sequence). The CDR3 loop is CASSQGISGNTIYF. The CDR3 DNA reads TGTGCCAGCAGCCAGGGAATCTCTGGAAACACCATATATTTT.

The chain recombines TRBV5-1 with TRBJ2-1, with TRBD2 matching over 7 bases. V dropped 1 base and J dropped 2; count of bases not matched to a gene: 3. The CDR3 spans 15 residues. The V gene's germline CDR1 is SGHRS and CDR2 YFSETQ. CDR3 sequence (DNA): TGCGCCAGCAGCTTGCTAGCGGCCACCTACAATGAGCAGTTCTTC. Its translation: CASSLLAATYNEQFF. Drawing the rest from reference TRBV5-1 and TRBJ2-1, the complete variable domain is KAGVTQTPRYLIKTRGQQVTLSCSPISGHRSVSWYQQTPGQGLQFLFEYFSETQRNKGNFPGRFSGRQFSNSRSEMNVSTLELGDSALYLCASSLLAATYNEQFFGPGTRLTVL.

The V call is TRBV28, the J call TRBJ2-5, with 7 bases aligning to TRBD2. The assigned J gene may be wrong: the sequence end matches TRBJ2-7 better. CDR1 and CDR2 from the germline V gene are MDHEN and SYDVKM. The CDR3 is 19 amino acids. Written as DNA, the CDR3 is TGTGCCAGCAGTTTTTTTTCTGAAGTTTTGGGGGAGGGGAGCTACGAGCAGTACTTC. This translates into CASSFFSEVLGEGSYEQYF.